This TCR beta chain is from a study of blood T cells in healthy people across ages. The study, taken as a whole, reports: Aged donors had fewer naive CD4+ cells and lower diversity than long-lived donors.

The CDR3 loop spans 11 amino acids. Trimming removed 6 bases from V and 4 bases from J, with 4 bases in between. About this clonotype: Its antigen remains unidentified.

Alongside a J-beta primer mix, a sample-barcoded 5' primer served in a second PCR lasting about 7 to 11 cycles. TCRdb re-derived calls from the 5' RACE reads in MiXCR, one entry per CDR3 protein. Here the sample spans more than 900,000 distinct CDR3 sequences, around 25% being singletons. The same sample was also used in a study of T cells of mothers and their children. In that study: Each 15 ul cDNA reaction used approximately 1.5 ug RNA; all RNA was used. Each mother gave over 10 million TCR beta CDR3 reads; each child, about 2.9 million. An overlap that was slightly higher, though non-significant, was seen in related mother-child pairs versus unrelated pairs.

Sequences were obtained from blood. The clonotype originates from a girl aged 2 to 9 in good health. The gene calls are TRBV12-3 or TRBV12-4 and TRBJ1-3; D is unclear. The CDR3 DNA is TGTGCCAGCAGACGGGGAAACACCATATATTTT. This translates into CASRRGNTIYF.